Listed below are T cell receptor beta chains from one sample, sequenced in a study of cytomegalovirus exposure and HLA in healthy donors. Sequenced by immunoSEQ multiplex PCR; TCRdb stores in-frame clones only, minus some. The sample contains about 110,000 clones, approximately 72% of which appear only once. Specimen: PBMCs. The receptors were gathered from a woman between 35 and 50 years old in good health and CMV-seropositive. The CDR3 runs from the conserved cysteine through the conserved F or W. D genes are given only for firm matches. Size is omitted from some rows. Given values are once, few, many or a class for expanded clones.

CDR3 protein: CASSLDGTGTYGYTF
CDR3 DNA: TGTGCCAGCAGCTTGGATGGGACAGGGACCTATGGCTACACCTTC
clone size: NA
V gene: TRBV5-4
D gene: TRBD1
J gene: TRBJ1-2

CDR3 protein: CASSSGTVNSPLHF
CDR3 DNA: TGTGCCAGCAGCTCTGGGACAGTGAATTCACCCCTCCACTTT
clone size: NA
V gene: TRBV11-2
D gene: TRBD1
J gene: TRBJ1-6

CDR3 protein: CASSPTRENTEAFF
CDR3 DNA: TGTGCCAGCTCACCAACACGGGAAAACACTGAAGCTTTCTTT
clone size: NA
V gene: TRBV18
D gene: NA
J gene: TRBJ1-1

CDR3 protein: CASSIQGNTEAFF
CDR3 DNA: TGTGCCAGTAGTATTCAGGGAAACACTGAAGCTTTCTTT
clone size: NA
V gene: TRBV19
D gene: NA
J gene: TRBJ1-1

CDR3 protein: CASSLAPGQGNEKLFF
CDR3 DNA: TGCGCCAGCAGCCTCGCCCCGGGACAGGGGAATGAAAAACTGTTTTTT
clone size: NA
V gene: TRBV4-1
D gene: TRBD1
J gene: TRBJ1-4

CDR3 protein: CASSRDREYYGYTF
CDR3 DNA: TGTGCCAGCAGTAGGGACAGGGAGTACTATGGCTACACCTTC
clone size: NA
V gene: TRBV6-5
D gene: TRBD1
J gene: TRBJ1-2

CDR3 protein: CASRRTGANYGYTF
CDR3 DNA: TGTGCCAGCAGACGGACAGGGGCTAACTATGGCTACACCTTC
clone size: NA
V gene: TRBV28
D gene: TRBD1
J gene: TRBJ1-2

CDR3 protein: CASSYSAGLTEAFF
CDR3 DNA: TGTGCCAGCAGTTACTCAGCTGGACTCACTGAAGCTTTCTTT
clone size: NA
V gene: TRBV6-5
D gene: NA
J gene: TRBJ1-1

CDR3 protein: CASSQETGFHSNQPQHF
CDR3 DNA: TGTGCCAGCAGCCAAGAAACGGGTTTCCATAGCAATCAGCCCCAGCATTTT
clone size: NA
V gene: TRBV14
D gene: NA
J gene: TRBJ1-5

CDR3 protein: CASSRDINTEAFF
CDR3 DNA: TGTGCCAGCAGCCGGGATATTAACACTGAAGCTTTCTTT
clone size: NA
V gene: TRBV7-8
D gene: NA
J gene: TRBJ1-1

CDR3 protein: CASSSRNQEARTEAFF
CDR3 DNA: TGTGCCAGCAGTTCCAGGAACCAGGAGGCAAGGACTGAAGCTTTCTTT
clone size: NA
V gene: TRBV28
D gene: NA
J gene: TRBJ1-1

CDR3 protein: CASRAPGAFDEAFF
CDR3 DNA: TGTGCCAGCCGGGCCCCAGGGGCCTTCGATGAAGCTTTCTTT
clone size: NA
V gene: TRBV6-5
D gene: NA
J gene: TRBJ1-1

CDR3 protein: CASSVDGASTEAFF
CDR3 DNA: TGTGCCAGCAGCGTAGACGGAGCGAGCACTGAAGCTTTCTTT
clone size: NA
V gene: TRBV9
D gene: NA
J gene: TRBJ1-1

CDR3 protein: CASSLPEGGGGYGYTF
CDR3 DNA: TGTGCCAGCAGCCTCCCCGAAGGTGGGGGAGGCTATGGCTACACCTTC
clone size: NA
V gene: TRBV5-6
D gene: NA
J gene: TRBJ1-2

CDR3 protein: CASSRARVWTEAFF
CDR3 DNA: TGTGCCAGCAGCCGGGCCAGGGTGTGGACTGAAGCTTTCTTT
clone size: NA
V gene: TRBV7-8
D gene: NA
J gene: TRBJ1-1

CDR3 protein: CASSPGTSNYGYTF
CDR3 DNA: TGTGCCAGCAGTCCCGGGACATCCAACTATGGCTACACCTTC
clone size: few
V gene: TRBV6-1
D gene: NA
J gene: TRBJ1-2

CDR3 protein: CAINSRDTENYGYTF
CDR3 DNA: TGTGCCATCAACAGCCGGGACACGGAGAACTATGGCTACACCTTC
clone size: few
V gene: TRBV10-3
D gene: NA
J gene: TRBJ1-2

CDR3 protein: CASSADRSRNSPLHF
CDR3 DNA: TGTGCCAGCAGCGCAGACAGATCGAGGAATTCACCCCTCCACTTT
clone size: NA
V gene: TRBV2
D gene: NA
J gene: TRBJ1-6

CDR3 protein: CASSLSPDNLNTEAFF
CDR3 DNA: TGTGCCAGCAGCTTAAGCCCCGATAACTTGAACACTGAAGCTTTCTTT
clone size: once
V gene: TRBV7-6
D gene: NA
J gene: TRBJ1-1

CDR3 protein: CASSPGQTSNQPQHF
CDR3 DNA: TGTGCCAGCTCACCCGGACAAACCAGCAATCAGCCCCAGCATTTT
clone size: NA
V gene: TRBV18
D gene: NA
J gene: TRBJ1-5

CDR3 protein: CASSFTTGSGRSSYNEQFF
CDR3 DNA: TGTGCCAGCAGCTTTACCACGGGAAGCGGTAGGAGCTCCTACAATGAGCAGTTCTTC
clone size: few
V gene: TRBV11-2
D gene: NA
J gene: TRBJ2-1

CDR3 protein: CASSEQGAGKLFF
CDR3 DNA: TGTGCCAGCAGCGAACAGGGGGCAGGAAAACTGTTTTTT
clone size: NA
V gene: TRBV13
D gene: TRBD1
J gene: TRBJ1-4

CDR3 protein: CASSPPGGTVYNEQFF
CDR3 DNA: TGTGCCAGCAGCCCCCCTGGCGGGACGGTCTACAATGAGCAGTTCTTC
clone size: NA
V gene: TRBV7-2
D gene: NA
J gene: TRBJ2-1

CDR3 protein: CASSELDPAKNIQYF
CDR3 DNA: TGTGCCAGCAGCGAACTAGATCCTGCCAAAAACATTCAGTACTTC
clone size: few
V gene: TRBV25-1
D gene: NA
J gene: TRBJ2-4

CDR3 protein: CASSERLNTQPQHF
CDR3 DNA: TGTGCCAGCAGCGAGCGACTTAACACTCAGCCCCAGCATTTT
clone size: NA
V gene: TRBV27
D gene: NA
J gene: TRBJ1-5

CDR3 protein: CASSQDRTGGTDTQYF
CDR3 DNA: TGCGCCAGCAGCCAAGATAGGACAGGGGGGACAGATACGCAGTATTTT
clone size: NA
V gene: TRBV4-3
D gene: TRBD1
J gene: TRBJ2-3

CDR3 protein: CASSPAGGEETQYF
CDR3 DNA: TGTGCCAGCTCACCTGCCGGGGGGGAAGAGACCCAGTACTTC
clone size: NA
V gene: TRBV18
D gene: TRBD2
J gene: TRBJ2-5

CDR3 protein: CASSSRTGQETQYF
CDR3 DNA: TGTGCCAGCAGTTCCCGGACAGGCCAAGAGACCCAGTACTTC
clone size: NA
V gene: TRBV6-5
D gene: TRBD1
J gene: TRBJ2-5

CDR3 protein: CASSLARVANTGELFF
CDR3 DNA: TGTGCCAGCAGCTTGGCCCGGGTCGCGAACACCGGGGAGCTGTTTTTT
clone size: once
V gene: TRBV5-6
D gene: NA
J gene: TRBJ2-2

CDR3 protein: CAISESIRGYGYTF
CDR3 DNA: TGTGCCATCAGTGAGTCGATACGAGGCTATGGCTACACCTTC
clone size: NA
V gene: TRBV10-3
D gene: NA
J gene: TRBJ1-2

CDR3 protein: CASSYWAGAGYTF
CDR3 DNA: TGTGCCAGCAGTTACTGGGCAGGGGCTGGCTACACCTTC
clone size: NA
V gene: TRBV6-5
D gene: NA
J gene: TRBJ1-2

CDR3 protein: CASSLGAALSKAGNTIYF
CDR3 DNA: TGTGCCAGCAGCTTAGGAGCAGCGCTAAGTAAGGCTGGAAACACCATATATTTT
clone size: NA
V gene: TRBV7-6
D gene: NA
J gene: TRBJ1-3

CDR3 protein: CAIQRAPSTDTQYF
CDR3 DNA: TGTGCCATACAGCGGGCTCCTAGCACAGATACGCAGTATTTT
clone size: NA
V gene: TRBV10-3
D gene: NA
J gene: TRBJ2-3

CDR3 protein: CASSRGLAGKMVGETQYF
CDR3 DNA: TGTGCCAGCAGCCGTGGACTAGCGGGGAAGATGGTGGGAGAGACCCAGTACTTC
clone size: NA
V gene: TRBV7-9
D gene: TRBD2
J gene: TRBJ2-5

CDR3 protein: CASSPNRRDGYTF
CDR3 DNA: TGTGCCAGCAGCCCAAACAGGAGGGATGGCTACACCTTC
clone size: NA
V gene: TRBV7-2
D gene: NA
J gene: TRBJ1-2

CDR3 protein: CASSPSLRTGGYTF
CDR3 DNA: TGTGCCAGCAGCCCCTCACTTCGGACAGGGGGCTACACCTTC
clone size: NA
V gene: TRBV7-8
D gene: TRBD1
J gene: TRBJ1-2

CDR3 protein: CASSPDTGVADTQYF
CDR3 DNA: TGTGCCAGCAGCCCTGACACAGGGGTAGCAGATACGCAGTATTTT
clone size: NA
V gene: TRBV7-9
D gene: TRBD1
J gene: TRBJ2-3

CDR3 protein: CASRDRGTYGYTF
CDR3 DNA: TGTGCCAGTAGGGACAGGGGTACCTATGGCTACACCTTC
clone size: NA
V gene: TRBV19
D gene: TRBD1
J gene: TRBJ1-2

CDR3 protein: CASSSHLNQPQHF
CDR3 DNA: TGTGCCAGTAGTTCCCACCTAAATCAGCCCCAGCATTTT
clone size: NA
V gene: TRBV19
D gene: NA
J gene: TRBJ1-5

CDR3 protein: CASSVYRAYEQYF
CDR3 DNA: TGTGCCAGCAGCGTATACAGGGCCTACGAGCAGTACTTC
clone size: NA
V gene: TRBV7-2
D gene: NA
J gene: TRBJ2-7

CDR3 protein: CASSQGGGVLVETQYF
CDR3 DNA: TGCGCCAGCAGCCAGGGGGGGGGCGTTCTGGTTGAGACCCAGTACTTC
clone size: once
V gene: TRBV4-1
D gene: NA
J gene: TRBJ2-5

CDR3 protein: CASSPDRGRGKLFF
CDR3 DNA: TGTGCCAGCAGCCCTGACAGGGGGCGCGGAAAACTGTTTTTT
clone size: NA
V gene: TRBV13
D gene: TRBD1
J gene: TRBJ1-4

CDR3 protein: CASSYSRNIGNTIYF
CDR3 DNA: TGTGCCAGCAGTTACTCGAGGAATATTGGAAACACCATATATTTT
clone size: NA
V gene: TRBV6-6
D gene: NA
J gene: TRBJ1-3

CDR3 protein: CASGLTSNSETQYF
CDR3 DNA: TGTGCTAGTGGTTTGACTAGCAACTCCGAGACCCAGTACTTC
clone size: NA
V gene: TRBV12-5
D gene: NA
J gene: TRBJ2-5

CDR3 protein: CASSGQLYSYNSPLHF
CDR3 DNA: TGTGCCAGCAGTGGACAGCTTTACTCCTATAATTCACCCCTCCACTTT
clone size: NA
V gene: TRBV2
D gene: NA
J gene: TRBJ1-6

CDR3 protein: CASSQEAFGTGERETQYF
CDR3 DNA: TGTGCCAGCAGCCAAGAGGCTTTTGGGACAGGGGAACGGGAGACCCAGTACTTC
clone size: once
V gene: TRBV14
D gene: TRBD1
J gene: TRBJ2-5

CDR3 protein: CASSSPEGPNTGELFF
CDR3 DNA: TGTGCCAGCAGCTCCCCGGAGGGCCCGAACACCGGGGAGCTGTTTTTT
clone size: once
V gene: TRBV7-2
D gene: NA
J gene: TRBJ2-2

CDR3 protein: CSVAAGTGGQTQYF
CDR3 DNA: TGCAGCGTCGCTGCCGGGACAGGCGGACAGACCCAGTACTTC
clone size: NA
V gene: TRBV29-1
D gene: TRBD1
J gene: TRBJ2-5

CDR3 protein: CASTASGYGELEQYF
CDR3 DNA: TGTGCCAGCACCGCAAGCGGGTACGGAGAGCTCGAGCAGTACTTC
clone size: NA
V gene: TRBV7-9
D gene: NA
J gene: TRBJ2-7

CDR3 protein: CASSQVLAEETQYF
CDR3 DNA: TGTGCCAGCAGCCAAGTATTGGCGGAGGAGACCCAGTACTTC
clone size: few
V gene: TRBV4-2
D gene: NA
J gene: TRBJ2-5

CDR3 protein: CASRPTGGFEKLFF
CDR3 DNA: TGTGCCAGCAGGCCAACAGGGGGCTTTGAAAAACTGTTTTTT
clone size: NA
V gene: TRBV7-9
D gene: TRBD1
J gene: TRBJ1-4

CDR3 protein: CASSEQGSSYNSPLHF
CDR3 DNA: TGCGCCAGCAGCGAGCAGGGAAGCTCCTATAATTCACCCCTCCACTTT
clone size: NA
V gene: TRBV5-1
D gene: NA
J gene: TRBJ1-6

CDR3 protein: CASSSRGTSGSETQYF
CDR3 DNA: TGCGCCAGCAGCTCGAGAGGGACTAGCGGTTCGGAGACCCAGTACTTC
clone size: NA
V gene: TRBV5-1
D gene: TRBD2
J gene: TRBJ2-5

CDR3 protein: CASRLGTENTEAFF
CDR3 DNA: TGTGCCAGCCGTCTCGGGACAGAGAACACTGAAGCTTTCTTT
clone size: few
V gene: TRBV6-1
D gene: TRBD1
J gene: TRBJ1-1